These T cell receptor beta chains were read from a single sample in a study of blood T cell repertoires in COVID-19. Measured with immunoSEQ multiplex PCR; TCRdb has only the in-frame clones, and not every one. The table records under 250,000 clones, 80% to 90% of them present only once. The sequencing sample was made of PBMCs or T cells enriched from blood (not recorded which). These receptors originate from a woman aged 40 to 50 who had been exposed to COVID-19. CDR3s include the opening cysteine and the closing phenylalanine or tryptophan. Each record gives: J gene, clone size, D gene, V gene, CDR3 protein, CDR3 DNA. The D gene is left open where the match is weak. A row's size may be missing; if present it is once, few, many or a size class.

J gene: TRBJ2-4
clone size: NA
D gene: NA
V gene: TRBV6-5
CDR3 protein: CASGAGGPIQYF
CDR3 DNA: TGTGCCAGCGGGGCAGGGGGGCCCATTCAGTACTTC

J gene: TRBJ2-3
clone size: NA
D gene: NA
V gene: TRBV7-9
CDR3 protein: CASSLELGGQYF
CDR3 DNA: TGTGCCAGCAGCTTAGAGCTAGGCGGGCAGTATTTT

J gene: TRBJ2-2
clone size: NA
D gene: NA
V gene: TRBV6-2/TRBV6-3
CDR3 protein: CASSNPRGSNTGELFF
CDR3 DNA: TGTGCCAGCAGTAACCCCCGGGGATCGAACACCGGGGAGCTGTTTTTT

J gene: TRBJ1-5
clone size: NA
D gene: NA
V gene: TRBV18
CDR3 protein: CASSPLAGAQPQHF
CDR3 DNA: TGTGCCAGCTCACCATTGGCAGGGGCTCAGCCCCAGCATTTT

J gene: TRBJ1-1
clone size: NA
D gene: TRBD1
V gene: TRBV11-2
CDR3 protein: CASSLLDRQGFF
CDR3 DNA: TGTGCCAGCAGCCTCTTGGACAGGCAAGGTTTCTTT

J gene: TRBJ1-5
clone size: NA
D gene: NA
V gene: TRBV5-1
CDR3 protein: CASSFAGLNQPQHF
CDR3 DNA: TGCGCCAGCAGCTTTGCGGGACTTAATCAGCCCCAGCATTTT

J gene: TRBJ1-1
clone size: NA
D gene: TRBD1
V gene: TRBV28
CDR3 protein: CASYPGDRARTEAFF
CDR3 DNA: TGTGCCAGCTATCCCGGGGACAGGGCGAGGACTGAAGCTTTCTTT

J gene: TRBJ1-4
clone size: NA
D gene: TRBD1
V gene: TRBV5-1
CDR3 protein: CASSTGTANEKLFF
CDR3 DNA: TGCGCCAGCAGCACCGGGACAGCGAATGAAAAACTGTTTTTT

J gene: TRBJ1-2
clone size: NA
D gene: NA
V gene: TRBV15
CDR3 protein: CATSRDSTAGGYTF
CDR3 DNA: TGTGCCACCAGCAGAGATTCCACGGCGGGTGGCTACACCTTC

J gene: TRBJ1-1
clone size: NA
D gene: NA
V gene: TRBV3-1/TRBV3-2
CDR3 protein: CASSRVGGFMEAFF
CDR3 DNA: TGTGCCAGCAGCCGGGTCGGGGGTTTCATGGAAGCTTTCTTT

J gene: TRBJ1-4
clone size: once
D gene: TRBD1
V gene: TRBV7-2
CDR3 protein: CASAEDRGRKLFF
CDR3 DNA: TGTGCCAGCGCTGAGGACAGGGGGCGAAAACTGTTTTTT

J gene: TRBJ2-1
clone size: NA
D gene: TRBD2
V gene: TRBV28
CDR3 protein: CASRPPGGRAYNEQFF
CDR3 DNA: TGTGCCAGCAGACCCCCGGGAGGCCGAGCCTACAATGAGCAGTTCTTC

J gene: TRBJ1-1
clone size: NA
D gene: NA
V gene: TRBV3-1/TRBV3-2
CDR3 protein: CASSTRRTAMNTEAFF
CDR3 DNA: TGTGCCAGCAGCACTCGACGGACAGCAATGAACACTGAAGCTTTCTTT

J gene: TRBJ1-5
clone size: NA
D gene: NA
V gene: TRBV5-1
CDR3 protein: CASSLGQGQHQPQHF
CDR3 DNA: TGTGCCAGCAGCTTGGGGCAGGGCCAACATCAGCCCCAGCATTTT

J gene: TRBJ2-1
clone size: NA
D gene: NA
V gene: TRBV10-3
CDR3 protein: CAISDRGQQSSYNEQFF
CDR3 DNA: TGTGCCATCAGTGACCGAGGACAGCAGAGCTCCTACAATGAGCAGTTCTTC

J gene: TRBJ1-4
clone size: NA
D gene: TRBD1
V gene: TRBV28
CDR3 protein: CASSGRQGEGEKLFF
CDR3 DNA: TGTGCCAGCAGTGGAAGACAGGGGGAAGGTGAAAAACTGTTTTTT

J gene: TRBJ1-6
clone size: NA
D gene: NA
V gene: TRBV27
CDR3 protein: CASSWHGGRGTGAPLHF
CDR3 DNA: TGTGCCAGCAGTTGGCATGGAGGCAGGGGAACTGGAGCACCCCTCCACTTT